A selection of T cell receptor beta chains follows, all from one sample in a study of response to subunit inactivated influenza vaccine. TCRdb called the RT-PCR reads again in MiXCR, with one record for every CDR3 protein. The data show hundreds of thousands of distinct CDR3 sequences, over 9.5% seen once. The specimen comprised PBMCs from blood, sampled on the day of vaccination. These TCRs come from a man in his fifties who received an inactivated influenza vaccine. The CDR3 runs from the conserved cysteine through the conserved F or W. D genes are given only for firm matches. Clone size appears in some rows only: once, few, many, or a class for an expanded clone.

clone_size: few
j_call: TRBJ2-5
d_call: NA
v_call: TRBV5-1
cdr3_nt: TGCGCCAGCACCAAAACTGGGACCCAGTACTTC
cdr3_aa: CASTKTGTQYF

clone_size: few
j_call: TRBJ2-1
d_call: TRBD2
v_call: TRBV6-2/TRBV6-3
cdr3_nt: TGTGCCAGCAGTTACTCTACTAGCGGGGGGGAAGGATACTACAATGAGCAGTTCTTC
cdr3_aa: CASSYSTSGGEGYYNEQFF

clone_size: NA
j_call: TRBJ2-5
d_call: TRBD1
v_call: TRBV25-1
cdr3_nt: TGTGCCAGCAGTGCAGGGGGCGGAAAGACCCAGTACTTC
cdr3_aa: CASSAGGGKTQYF

clone_size: NA
j_call: TRBJ2-7
d_call: TRBD1
v_call: TRBV27
cdr3_nt: TGTGCCAGCAGTCCAAGGACAGGGGAGGGGCAGTACTTC
cdr3_aa: CASSPRTGEGQYF

clone_size: few
j_call: TRBJ2-7
d_call: NA
v_call: TRBV12-3/TRBV12-4
cdr3_nt: TGTGCCAGCAGTAGCGAAGGCCCCTACGAGCAGTACTTC
cdr3_aa: CASSSEGPYEQYF

clone_size: few
j_call: TRBJ2-4
d_call: NA
v_call: TRBV15
cdr3_nt: TGTGCCACCAGTTTGGGACAGCGGGTGGGTCACTACTTC
cdr3_aa: CATSLGQRVGHYF

clone_size: NA
j_call: TRBJ1-2
d_call: NA
v_call: TRBV20-1
cdr3_nt: TGCAGTGCTAGCCCCGGGACCTATGGCTACACCTTC
cdr3_aa: CSASPGTYGYTF

clone_size: few
j_call: TRBJ2-7
d_call: TRBD2
v_call: TRBV29-1
cdr3_nt: TGCAGCGTAGCGAGCGGGAGTTCCTACGAGCAGTACTTC
cdr3_aa: CSVASGSSYEQYF

clone_size: few
j_call: TRBJ2-1
d_call: TRBD2
v_call: TRBV14
cdr3_nt: TGTGCCAGCAGCCAACACCTAGCGGGCGGGGAGCAGTTCTTC
cdr3_aa: CASSQHLAGGEQFF

clone_size: many
j_call: TRBJ2-2
d_call: NA
v_call: TRBV4-2
cdr3_nt: TGTGCCAGCAGCCAAGTTGTAGGGCCTGGGGAGCTGTTTTTT
cdr3_aa: CASSQVVGPGELFF

clone_size: NA
j_call: TRBJ1-4
d_call: NA
v_call: TRBV12-3/TRBV12-4
cdr3_nt: TGTGCCAGCAGTTTGATGAACAGAGGAGAAAAACTGTTTTTT
cdr3_aa: CASSLMNRGEKLFF

clone_size: few
j_call: TRBJ1-4
d_call: NA
v_call: TRBV27
cdr3_nt: TGTGCCAGCGGGGGCGACAGCACTAATGAAAAACTGTTTTTT
cdr3_aa: CASGGDSTNEKLFF

clone_size: many
j_call: TRBJ2-2
d_call: NA
v_call: TRBV7-6
cdr3_nt: TGTGCCAGCAGCTCCGGGTCCGGGGAGCTGTTTTTT
cdr3_aa: CASSSGSGELFF

clone_size: few
j_call: TRBJ1-1
d_call: NA
v_call: TRBV20-1
cdr3_nt: TGCAGTGCGGGGGGACAAACAAACACTGAAGCTTTCTTT
cdr3_aa: CSAGGQTNTEAFF

clone_size: few
j_call: TRBJ1-1
d_call: TRBD1
v_call: TRBV24-1
cdr3_nt: TGTGCCACCAGAGCCGGGACAGGGGTCATGAACACTGAAGCTTTCTTT
cdr3_aa: CATRAGTGVMNTEAFF

clone_size: NA
j_call: TRBJ2-6
d_call: NA
v_call: TRBV2
cdr3_nt: TGTGCCAGCCTGAGGGCTGGGGCCAACGTCCTGACTTTC
cdr3_aa: CASLRAGANVLTF

clone_size: NA
j_call: TRBJ2-3
d_call: NA
v_call: TRBV27
cdr3_nt: TGTGCCAGCAGTTTATGGCACAGGACAGATACGCAGTATTTT
cdr3_aa: CASSLWHRTDTQYF

clone_size: NA
j_call: TRBJ2-1
d_call: NA
v_call: TRBV7-9
cdr3_nt: TGTGCCAGCAGCTTAGCGGGGGGTTATCCCTACAATGAGCAGTTCTTC
cdr3_aa: CASSLAGGYPYNEQFF

clone_size: NA
j_call: TRBJ2-7
d_call: NA
v_call: TRBV14
cdr3_nt: TGTGCCAGCAGCCAAGATCTCGCGGGCCTCTACGAGCAGTACTTC
cdr3_aa: CASSQDLAGLYEQYF

clone_size: NA
j_call: TRBJ2-1
d_call: TRBD2
v_call: TRBV4-3
cdr3_nt: TGCGCCAGCAGCCAAGGAGGGCTAGCGGGGCATAATGAGCAGTTCTTC
cdr3_aa: CASSQGGLAGHNEQFF

clone_size: many
j_call: TRBJ2-7
d_call: NA
v_call: TRBV28
cdr3_nt: TGTGCCAGCAGTTCAAGGGACTCCACCTACGAGCAGTACTTC
cdr3_aa: CASSSRDSTYEQYF

clone_size: few
j_call: TRBJ2-5
d_call: NA
v_call: TRBV7-7
cdr3_nt: TGTGCCAGCAGCTTGGATATAGCCTTCACCGGATGGACCCAGTACTTC
cdr3_aa: CASSLDIAFTGWTQYF

clone_size: many
j_call: TRBJ2-2
d_call: NA
v_call: TRBV5-1
cdr3_nt: TGCGCCAGCAGAGCACTGGGCGAGACCGGGGAGCTGTTTTTT
cdr3_aa: CASRALGETGELFF

clone_size: NA
j_call: TRBJ2-5
d_call: NA
v_call: TRBV20-1
cdr3_nt: TGCAGTGCTAGTCAGGGATTCGAGACCCAGTACTTC
cdr3_aa: CSASQGFETQYF

clone_size: many
j_call: TRBJ2-7
d_call: TRBD2
v_call: TRBV5-1
cdr3_nt: TGCGCCAGCAGCCCAGGGACTAGCGCGCAGCCTTCCTTC
cdr3_aa: CASSPGTSAQPSF

clone_size: few
j_call: TRBJ1-1
d_call: NA
v_call: TRBV6-4
cdr3_nt: TGTGCCAGCAGTGACAATAGGGGAAAGCCTTTCTTT
cdr3_aa: CASSDNRGKPFF

clone_size: NA
j_call: TRBJ2-1
d_call: NA
v_call: TRBV3-1
cdr3_nt: TGTGCCAGCAGCCAAGATCATGGTCTAGCGAAGTTCTTC
cdr3_aa: CASSQDHGLAKFF

clone_size: NA
j_call: TRBJ2-1
d_call: NA
v_call: TRBV5-1
cdr3_nt: TGCGCCAGCAGCTTACTCTCCCAGGGAGCTTACAATGAGCAGTTCTTC
cdr3_aa: CASSLLSQGAYNEQFF

clone_size: few
j_call: TRBJ1-6
d_call: NA
v_call: TRBV7-9
cdr3_nt: TGTGCCAGCAGCCAAGGGTTTTCACCCCTCCACTTT
cdr3_aa: CASSQGFSPLHF

clone_size: NA
j_call: TRBJ2-3
d_call: NA
v_call: TRBV29-1
cdr3_nt: TGCAGCGTTGAAGGTGGGGGCACCTATACGCAGTATTTT
cdr3_aa: CSVEGGGTYTQYF

clone_size: many
j_call: TRBJ2-7
d_call: NA
v_call: TRBV27
cdr3_nt: TGTGCCAGCATCCGATCCGGGACTCCGAATGTACCCTCCTACGAGCAGTACTTC
cdr3_aa: CASIRSGTPNVPSYEQYF

clone_size: many
j_call: TRBJ2-7
d_call: NA
v_call: TRBV29-1
cdr3_nt: TGCAGCGCTCGAGCTGCCTCCGCCTACGAGCAGTACTTC
cdr3_aa: CSARAASAYEQYF

clone_size: many
j_call: TRBJ2-3
d_call: TRBD2
v_call: TRBV20-1
cdr3_nt: TGCAGTGCAGCCCCCACTAGCGGGATCACAGATACGCAGTATTTT
cdr3_aa: CSAAPTSGITDTQYF

clone_size: few
j_call: TRBJ2-1
d_call: TRBD2
v_call: TRBV7-2
cdr3_nt: TGTGCCAGCAGCTTGGGGTCCGGGACTAGTTATCCGCAGTTCTTC
cdr3_aa: CASSLGSGTSYPQFF

clone_size: once
j_call: TRBJ2-7
d_call: NA
v_call: TRBV6-1
cdr3_nt: TGTGCCAGCAGCCTAAAGCCGGCCGAGCAGTACTTC
cdr3_aa: CASSLKPAEQYF

clone_size: NA
j_call: TRBJ1-4
d_call: TRBD1
v_call: TRBV30
cdr3_nt: TGTGCCTGGAGTGTAGGACAGGGGTTCCAAAAACTGTTTTTT
cdr3_aa: CAWSVGQGFQKLFF

clone_size: few
j_call: TRBJ2-7
d_call: TRBD1
v_call: TRBV10-3
cdr3_nt: TGTGCCATGCCGGGACAGCAAAGGGACGAGCAGTACTTC
cdr3_aa: CAMPGQQRDEQYF

clone_size: NA
j_call: TRBJ2-1
d_call: NA
v_call: TRBV20-1
cdr3_nt: TGCAGTGAGGCATTGAATGAGCAGTTCTTC
cdr3_aa: CSEALNEQFF

clone_size: NA
j_call: TRBJ2-1
d_call: TRBD2
v_call: TRBV11-1
cdr3_nt: TGTGCCAGCAGCTTACTGTCGGCTAGCGGGAGGCCGAGCTCCTACAATGAGCAGTTCTTC
cdr3_aa: CASSLLSASGRPSSYNEQFF

clone_size: many
j_call: TRBJ1-1
d_call: NA
v_call: TRBV7-9
cdr3_nt: TGTGCCAGCAGCTTAGCGTATGGAGGCACTGAAGCTTTCTTT
cdr3_aa: CASSLAYGGTEAFF

clone_size: many
j_call: TRBJ2-7
d_call: NA
v_call: TRBV12-3/TRBV12-4
cdr3_nt: TGTGCCAGCAGTGTCTTTAAGGACCAAGAGGGCTACGAGCAGTACTTC
cdr3_aa: CASSVFKDQEGYEQYF

clone_size: NA
j_call: TRBJ2-5
d_call: TRBD2
v_call: TRBV7-2
cdr3_nt: TGTGCCAGCAGCTACGGACTAGCGGGGAAACAAGAGACCCAGTACTTC
cdr3_aa: CASSYGLAGKQETQYF

clone_size: NA
j_call: TRBJ2-1
d_call: NA
v_call: TRBV7-8
cdr3_nt: TGTGCCATGGGCCCTGGGCTCGGGGCTGAGCAGTTCTTC
cdr3_aa: CAMGPGLGAEQFF

clone_size: NA
j_call: TRBJ2-4
d_call: NA
v_call: TRBV3-1
cdr3_nt: TGTGCCAGCAGCCAAAGGGTAGGAAACATTCAGTACTTC
cdr3_aa: CASSQRVGNIQYF

clone_size: NA
j_call: TRBJ2-3
d_call: NA
v_call: TRBV7-2
cdr3_nt: TGTTCCAGCAGGTCTCCCAGAGGTACTAGCACAGATACGCAGTATTTT
cdr3_aa: CSSRSPRGTSTDTQYF

clone_size: few
j_call: TRBJ2-7
d_call: TRBD1
v_call: TRBV27
cdr3_nt: TGTGCCAGCAGCAGACAGGGTGAGGGCTACGAGCAGTACTTC
cdr3_aa: CASSRQGEGYEQYF

clone_size: NA
j_call: TRBJ1-5
d_call: NA
v_call: TRBV5-1
cdr3_nt: TGCGCCAGCAGCCCCTCGGGGGGCCAACAGCCCCAGCATTTT
cdr3_aa: CASSPSGGQQPQHF

clone_size: NA
j_call: TRBJ1-2
d_call: NA
v_call: TRBV27
cdr3_nt: TGTGCCAGCAGTTCTTACAGGGATTATGGCTACACCTTC
cdr3_aa: CASSSYRDYGYTF

clone_size: NA
j_call: TRBJ2-3
d_call: NA
v_call: TRBV29-1
cdr3_nt: TGCAGCGTTGCAACGGCAGGATCGCAGTATTTT
cdr3_aa: CSVATAGSQYF

clone_size: NA
j_call: TRBJ2-1
d_call: NA
v_call: TRBV5-7
cdr3_nt: TGTGCCATGAGCCCCGGGCTCAGCGTCTACAATGAGCAGTTCTTC
cdr3_aa: CAMSPGLSVYNEQFF

clone_size: NA
j_call: TRBJ1-1
d_call: NA
v_call: TRBV4-1
cdr3_nt: TGCGCCAGCAGCCGCGTCCAAGGGTTGAACACTGAAGCTTTCTTT
cdr3_aa: CASSRVQGLNTEAFF

clone_size: NA
j_call: TRBJ1-3
d_call: NA
v_call: TRBV2
cdr3_nt: TGTGCCAGCAGTGAAGGGGGACAATCTGGAAACACCATATATTTT
cdr3_aa: CASSEGGQSGNTIYF

clone_size: NA
j_call: TRBJ2-1
d_call: TRBD2
v_call: TRBV6-1
cdr3_nt: TGTGCCAGCACCCGAGCGGGGCTGTCACATGAGCAGTTCTTC
cdr3_aa: CASTRAGLSHEQFF

clone_size: many
j_call: TRBJ1-4
d_call: NA
v_call: TRBV12-3/TRBV12-4
cdr3_nt: TGTGCCAGCAGTTTAGGGGGGGCGACTAATGAAAAACTGTTTTTT
cdr3_aa: CASSLGGATNEKLFF

clone_size: few
j_call: TRBJ2-7
d_call: TRBD1
v_call: TRBV20-1
cdr3_nt: TGCAGTGCTAGACAACAGGGGATTTCCTACGAGCAGTACTTC
cdr3_aa: CSARQQGISYEQYF

clone_size: few
j_call: TRBJ1-2
d_call: NA
v_call: TRBV20-1
cdr3_nt: TGCAGTGCCCACCCGCCGGGGGGCAAGGGCTACACCTTC
cdr3_aa: CSAHPPGGKGYTF

clone_size: few
j_call: TRBJ2-1
d_call: NA
v_call: TRBV2
cdr3_nt: TGTGCCAGCAGTGAAGTTGAGGGGTCCTACAATGAGCAGTTCTTC
cdr3_aa: CASSEVEGSYNEQFF